The 20 T cell receptor beta chains below were found in one sample sequenced in a study of T cell responses to AZD1222 COVID-19 vaccine. Some clones are missing from TCRdb's copy, which holds only in-frame ones; the method was immunoSEQ multiplex PCR. This sample carries roughly 150,000 clones, under 95% of them seen once, and the ten largest clones take 5.1%. Sequences were derived from peripheral blood, sampled on day 0 of AZD1222 vaccination. The receptor source for this set is an adult in good health.

J is TRBJ2-3 and V is TRBV15; 7 bases match TRBD2. CDR3 length: 14 amino acids. Germline CDR1 reads LNHNV; CDR2 reads YYDKDF (reference sequence). V was clipped by 8 bases and J by 0 bases; unmatched bases: 5. CDR3 DNA: TGTGCCACCGGGGGGGACCCTAGCACAGATACGCAGTATTTT. As protein: CATGGDPSTDTQYF.

This chain joins TRBV9 and TRBJ2-2; a weak D match, TRBD2 (5 bases). This CDR3 is built from 16 residues. Germline CDR1 is SGDLS and CDR2 is YYNGEE. Trimming stripped 0 bases from V and 2 bases from J, with 11 bases between. Here the CDR3 reads CASSVGEGRNTGELFF. CDR3 bases: TGTGCCAGCAGCGTAGGTGAGGGTAGAAACACCGGGGAGCTGTTTTTT.

The J gene is TRBJ1-5, the V gene TRBV2; the D gene is possibly TRBD1 (5 bases). Germline V CDR1 and CDR2: SNHLY, FYNNEI. The CDR3 runs 13 residues. V was trimmed by 7 bases and J by 2 bases, leaving 9 bases between them. CDR3 in DNA: TGTGCCAGCAAAGGGGACGGCAATCAGCCCCAGCATTTT. As protein: CASKGDGNQPQHF.

This chain uses TRBV5-4 with TRBJ1-1; D gene unclear. Germline V lookup: CDR1 SGHNT, CDR2 YYREEE (reference sequence). The V gene lost 4 bases and the J gene lost 4 bases, with 8 bases spanning the gap. The CDR3 consists of 12 residues. CDR3 amino acids: CASSAGSTEAFF. The CDR3 DNA is TGTGCCAGCAGCGCGGGGAGCACTGAAGCTTTCTTT.

V and J are TRBV3-1 (or the pseudogene TRBV3-2) and TRBJ2-5, with D uncertain. Germline values: CDR1 LGHDT, CDR2 YNNKEL (reference sequence). The CDR3 is made up of 15 amino acids. V gave up 1 base and J gave up 1 base, with 10 bases separating them. CDR3 protein: CASSQGLRGQETQYF. The CDR3 region has the DNA TGTGCCAGCAGCCAAGGTTTGAGAGGCCAAGAGACCCAGTACTTC.

V and J are TRBV2 and TRBJ1-6; D not resolved. CDR1 is SNHLY, CDR2 FYNNEI, per germline. Trimming took 1 base from V and 10 from J, leaving 14 bases between them. This CDR3 is built from 15 residues. The CDR3 nucleotides are TGTGCCAGCAGTGAAGAGCTACCAAGACGGTCACCCCTCCACTTT. It translates to CASSEELPRRSPLHF.

This sequence joins TRBV4-3 and TRBJ2-3; possibly TRBD1 or TRBD2 for D (5 bases each). Trimming cost V 4 bases and J 5 bases, with 13 bases left between them. The germline V gene has CDR1 LGHNA and CDR2 YSLEER. The CDR3 runs 14 residues. This chain's CDR3 is CASSRDRNIDTQYF. In DNA form, the CDR3 reads TGCGCCAGCAGCCGGGACCGAAACATAGATACGCAGTATTTT.

This clone has a single count. The chain employs TRBV7-3 and TRBJ2-2; 9 nucleotides agree with TRBD2. V was pared by 5 bases and J by 3 bases, with 7 bases of the junction left unmatched. This CDR3 is built from 16 residues. CDR1 is SGHTA, CDR2 FQGTGA, per germline. For the CDR3, the DNA is TGTGCCAGCAGCCCTCCGGGACTAGCTTACACCGGGGAGCTGTTTTTT. The encoded protein is CASSPPGLAYTGELFF.

This chain joins TRBV7-9 and TRBJ2-7; possible D gene TRBD2, 5 bases. Germline CDR1 reads SEHNR; CDR2 reads FQNEAQ (reference sequence). This CDR3 has 13 residues. Trimming removed 5 bases from V and 6 bases from J, with 14 bases in between. CDR3 DNA sequence: TGTGCCAGCAGCCCTTTCGAGGGCGGCGAGCAGTACTTC. Translating it yields CASSPFEGGEQYF.

The rearrangement joins TRBV13 to TRBJ2-2, with 8 bases lining up with TRBD1. This CDR3 is 15 amino acids long. Unmatched junction bases numbered 8, after V lost 5 bases and J lost 6 bases. The germline V gene encodes CDR1 PRHDT and CDR2 FYEKMQ (reference sequence). This CDR3 reads CASSLGTGFSGELFF. The DNA for the CDR3 is TGTGCCAGCAGCCTCGGGACAGGTTTCTCCGGGGAGCTGTTTTTT.

This chain joins TRBV5-1 and TRBJ2-5, with D possibly TRBD2 on 7 matching bases. Germline CDR1 and CDR2: SGHRS and YFSETQ. Trimming took 5 bases from V and 1 from J, leaving 15 bases between them. The CDR3 consists of 15 residues. CDR3 sequence reads: CASSRGAPTQETQYF. CDR3 DNA: TGCGCCAGCAGTCGGGGGGCCCCCACCCAAGAGACCCAGTACTTC.

A note on this clone: The DNA is omitted, as the CDR3 cannot be located on it reliably, and the CDR3 follows TCRdb's listing. J is TRBJ2-7 and V is TRBV5-1. The germline gives CDR1 SGHRS, CDR2 YFSETQ. With termini counted, the CDR3 has 13 amino acids. The CDR3 reads CASSSSAAYEQYF.

V is TRBV15 and J is TRBJ2-3, with a weak D call TRBD1 (5 bases). The CDR3 is 15 residues long. Germline lookup yields CDR1 LNHNV and CDR2 YYDKDF (reference sequence). V lost 1 base and J 4 bases, leaving 12 bases between the germline ends. For the CDR3, the DNA is TGTGCCACCAGCAGAGTCCCCCAGGGCGCAGATACGCAGTATTTT. Amino acids: CATSRVPQGADTQYF.

V usage is TRBV4-3 and J usage is TRBJ1-5; unclear D gene. Germline assignment: CDR1 LGHNA and CDR2 YSLEER. This CDR3 region has 15 residues. V lost 0 bases and J lost 3, with 9 bases in between. Here the CDR3 DNA reads TGCGCCAGCAGCCAAGATTTAGGGCTCAATCAGCCCCAGCATTTT. Translating gives CASSQDLGLNQPQHF.

The chain couples TRBV3-1 (or the pseudogene TRBV3-2) to TRBJ1-2; D ambiguous. This CDR3 region has 13 residues. V was cut by 0 bases and J by 4 bases, with 6 bases left in between. CDR1 is LGHDT, CDR2 YNNKEL, per germline (reference sequence). CDR3: CASSQEGGYGYTF. Written as DNA, the CDR3 is TGTGCCAGCAGCCAAGAGGGCGGCTATGGCTACACCTTC.

This chain uses TRBV5-1 with TRBJ2-3; D is unclear. Germline lookup yields CDR1 SGHRS and CDR2 YFSETQ. V was pared by 3 bases and J by 2 bases, with 7 bases between. This CDR3 region has 13 residues. CDR3 amino acids: CASSYDLTDTQYF. The CDR3 DNA sequence: TGCGCCAGCAGCTACGATCTCACAGATACGCAGTATTTT. The whole variable domain, filled in from reference TRBV5-1 and TRBJ2-3, reads KAGVTQTPRYLIKTRGQQVTLSCSPISGHRSVSWYQQTPGQGLQFLFEYFSETQRNKGNFPGRFSGRQFSNSRSEMNVSTLELGDSALYLCASSYDLTDTQYFGPGTRLTVL.

This CDR3 is CASSPGGILVNEKLFF. CDR3 DNA: TGCGCCAGCAGCCCTGGCGGGATTCTTGTTAATGAAAAACTGTTTTTT. This chain joins TRBV4-1 and TRBJ1-4; D call uncertain. V lost 4 bases and J lost 4, with 16 bases in between. There are 16 residues in the CDR3. CDR1 and CDR2 (germline): MGHRA, YSYEKL.

This clone has only one observation. V gene TRBV6-5 combines with J gene TRBJ1-4; 7 nucleotides line up with TRBD1. CDR3 length: 15 residues. Per germline, CDR1 MNHEY and CDR2 SVGAGI. The V and J ends lost 6 bases and 5 bases, in that order; junction bases with no gene match: 9. CDR3 nucleotide sequence: TGTGCCAGCAGCACCACAGGGGATGGAAATGAAAAACTGTTTTTT. Translated: CASSTTGDGNEKLFF.

The chain is built from TRBV6-1 and TRBJ1-6; TRBD1 matches at 9 bases. This CDR3 contains 16 residues. CDR1 is MNHNS and CDR2 is SASEGT in the germline V gene. V shed 3 bases, J shed 10 bases, and the junction held 10 bases outside the gene matches. The CDR3 coding sequence is TGTGCCAGCAGTGACCGGGACAGGGCCGTAGAATCACCCCTCCACTTT. The encoded protein is CASSDRDRAVESPLHF.

The CDR3 protein is CASSLRTGTNTGELFF. The DNA for the CDR3 is TGTGCCAGCAGTTTGAGGACAGGGACGAACACCGGGGAGCTGTTTTTT. The genes are TRBV6-5 and TRBJ2-2, with 8 positions matching TRBD1. V lost 4 bases and J lost 0; bases outside the gene matches: 4. The CDR3 loop spans 16 amino acids. The V gene's germline CDR1 is MNHEY and CDR2 SVGAGI.